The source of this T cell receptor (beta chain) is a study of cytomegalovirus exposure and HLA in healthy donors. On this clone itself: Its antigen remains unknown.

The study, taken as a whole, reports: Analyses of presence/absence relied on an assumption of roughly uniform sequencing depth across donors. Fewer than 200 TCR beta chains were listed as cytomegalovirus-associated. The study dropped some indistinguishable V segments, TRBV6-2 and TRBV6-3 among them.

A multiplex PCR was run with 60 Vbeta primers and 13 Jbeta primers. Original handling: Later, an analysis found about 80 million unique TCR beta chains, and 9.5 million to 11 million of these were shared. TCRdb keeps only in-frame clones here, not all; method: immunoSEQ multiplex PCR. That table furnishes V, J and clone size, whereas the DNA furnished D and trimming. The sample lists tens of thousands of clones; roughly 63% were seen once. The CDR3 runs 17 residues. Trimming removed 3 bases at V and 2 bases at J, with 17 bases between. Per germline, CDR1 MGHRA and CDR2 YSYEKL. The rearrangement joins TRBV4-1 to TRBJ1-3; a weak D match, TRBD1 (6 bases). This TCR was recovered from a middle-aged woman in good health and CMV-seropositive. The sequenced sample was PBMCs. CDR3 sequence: CASSQRGGMKPGNTIYF. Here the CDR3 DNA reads TGCGCCAGCAGCCAGAGGGGGGGCATGAAACCTGGAAACACCATATATTTT.